Only a few counts were recorded for the clone carrying this TCR beta chain. Its specificity is not known. These data originate in a study of blood T cells in healthy people across ages. Trimming cost V 7 bases and J 6 bases; bases outside gene matches: 3. The CDR3 consists of 12 residues. In germline, CDR1 is MDHEN, CDR2 SYDVKM. Study outcomes and limitations: Versus aged donors, long-lived donors had higher diversity and more naive CD4+ cells.

The second PCR ran about 7 to 12 cycles with a sample-barcoded 5' primer and J-beta primers. TCRdb re-analysed the 5' RACE reads in MiXCR, keeping a single row per CDR3 protein. Among approximately 770,000 distinct CDR3 sequences listed, roughly 50% were seen once. This clonotype was obtained from a man aged 25 to 40 in good health. This rearrangement joins TRBV28 to TRBJ2-1; 7 bases match TRBD1. Specimen: blood. The CDR3 is CASTHRGNEQFF. The CDR3 DNA is TGTGCCAGCACTCACAGGGGCAATGAGCAGTTCTTC.